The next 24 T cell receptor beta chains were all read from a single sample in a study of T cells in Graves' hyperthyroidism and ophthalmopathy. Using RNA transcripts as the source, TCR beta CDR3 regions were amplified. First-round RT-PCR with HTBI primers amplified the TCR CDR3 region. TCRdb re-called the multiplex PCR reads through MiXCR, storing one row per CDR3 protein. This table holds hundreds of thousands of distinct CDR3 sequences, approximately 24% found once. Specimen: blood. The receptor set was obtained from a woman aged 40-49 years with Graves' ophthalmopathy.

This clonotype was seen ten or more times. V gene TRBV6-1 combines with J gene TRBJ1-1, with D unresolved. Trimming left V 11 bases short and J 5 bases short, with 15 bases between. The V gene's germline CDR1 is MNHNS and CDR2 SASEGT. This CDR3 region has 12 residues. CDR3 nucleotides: TGTGCCGTCGGAGGGTTTCGGACTGAAGCTTTCTTT. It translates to CAVGGFRTEAFF.

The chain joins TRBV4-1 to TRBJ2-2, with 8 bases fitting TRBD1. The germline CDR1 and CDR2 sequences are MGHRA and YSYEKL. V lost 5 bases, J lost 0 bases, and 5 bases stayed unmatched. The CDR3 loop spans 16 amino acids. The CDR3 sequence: CASSNHRGANTGELFF. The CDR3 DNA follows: TGCGCCAGCAGCAACCACAGGGGGGCGAACACCGGGGAGCTGTTTTTT.

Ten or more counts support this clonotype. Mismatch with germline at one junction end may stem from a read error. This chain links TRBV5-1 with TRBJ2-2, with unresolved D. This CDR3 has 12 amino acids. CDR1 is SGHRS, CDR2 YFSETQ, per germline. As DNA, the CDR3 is TGTGCCAGCAGTTTAGATGGCGGGGAGCTGTTTTTT. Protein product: CASSLDGGELFF.

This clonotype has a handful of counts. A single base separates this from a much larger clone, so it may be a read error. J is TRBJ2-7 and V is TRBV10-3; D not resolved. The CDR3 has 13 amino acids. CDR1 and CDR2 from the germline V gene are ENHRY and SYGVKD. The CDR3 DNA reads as TGTGCCATCAGTGACTACCTCTCCGACGAGCAGTACTTC. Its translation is CAISDYLSDEQYF.

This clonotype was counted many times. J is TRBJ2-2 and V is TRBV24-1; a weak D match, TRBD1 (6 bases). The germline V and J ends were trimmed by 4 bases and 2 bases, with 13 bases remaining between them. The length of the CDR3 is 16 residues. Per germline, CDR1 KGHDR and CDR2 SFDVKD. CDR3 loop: CATSDPGHQNTGELFF. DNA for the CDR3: TGTGCCACCAGTGACCCGGGACATCAAAACACCGGGGAGCTGTTTTTT.

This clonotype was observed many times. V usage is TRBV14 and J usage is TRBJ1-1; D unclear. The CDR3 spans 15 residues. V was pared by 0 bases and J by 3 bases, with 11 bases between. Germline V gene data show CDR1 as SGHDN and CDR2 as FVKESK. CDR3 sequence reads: CASSQDWVRDTEAFF. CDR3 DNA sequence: TGTGCCAGCAGCCAAGATTGGGTCCGGGACACTGAAGCTTTCTTT. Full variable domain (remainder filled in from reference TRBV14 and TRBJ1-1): EAGVTQFPSHSVIEKGQTVTLRCDPISGHDNLYWYRRVMGKEIKFLLHFVKESKQDESGMPNNRFLAERTGGTYSTLKVQPAELEDSGVYFCASSQDWVRDTEAFFGQGTRLTVV.

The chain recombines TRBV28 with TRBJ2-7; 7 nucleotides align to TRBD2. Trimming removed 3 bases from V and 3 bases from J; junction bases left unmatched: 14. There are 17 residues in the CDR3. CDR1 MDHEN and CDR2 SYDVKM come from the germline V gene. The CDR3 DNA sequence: TGTGCCAGCAGTTTCCTCTTGCCCGGGACTACATTCTACGAGCAGTACTTC. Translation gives CASSFLLPGTTFYEQYF.

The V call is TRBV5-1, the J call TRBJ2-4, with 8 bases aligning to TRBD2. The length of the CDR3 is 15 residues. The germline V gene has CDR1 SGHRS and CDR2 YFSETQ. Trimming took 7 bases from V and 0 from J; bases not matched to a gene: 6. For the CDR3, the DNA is TGCGCCAGCGCGAGCGGGGGCCTAGCCAAAAACATTCAGTACTTC. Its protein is CASASGGLAKNIQYF.

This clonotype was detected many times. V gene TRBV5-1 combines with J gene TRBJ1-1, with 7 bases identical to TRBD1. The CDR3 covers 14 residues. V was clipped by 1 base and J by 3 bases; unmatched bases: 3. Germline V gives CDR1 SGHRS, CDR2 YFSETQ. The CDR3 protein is CASSLFGTDTEAFF. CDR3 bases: TGCGCCAGCAGCTTGTTTGGGACAGACACTGAAGCTTTCTTT. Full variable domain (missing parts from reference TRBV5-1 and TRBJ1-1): KAGVTQTPRYLIKTRGQQVTLSCSPISGHRSVSWYQQTPGQGLQFLFEYFSETQRNKGNFPGRFSGRQFSNSRSEMNVSTLELGDSALYLCASSLFGTDTEAFFGQGTRLTVV.

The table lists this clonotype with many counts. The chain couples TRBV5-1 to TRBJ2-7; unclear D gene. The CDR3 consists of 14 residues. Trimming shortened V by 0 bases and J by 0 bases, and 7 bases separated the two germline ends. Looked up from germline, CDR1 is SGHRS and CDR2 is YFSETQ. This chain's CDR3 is CASSLGQFSYEQYF. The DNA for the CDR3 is TGCGCCAGCAGCTTGGGACAATTCTCCTACGAGCAGTACTTC. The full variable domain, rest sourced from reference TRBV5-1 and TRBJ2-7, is KAGVTQTPRYLIKTRGQQVTLSCSPISGHRSVSWYQQTPGQGLQFLFEYFSETQRNKGNFPGRFSGRQFSNSRSEMNVSTLELGDSALYLCASSLGQFSYEQYFGPGTRLTVT.

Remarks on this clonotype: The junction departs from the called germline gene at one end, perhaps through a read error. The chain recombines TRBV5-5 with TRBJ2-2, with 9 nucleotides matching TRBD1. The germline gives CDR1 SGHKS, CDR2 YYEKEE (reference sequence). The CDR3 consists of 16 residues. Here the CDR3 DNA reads TGTGCCAGCCTTCCCCCGGGACAGGGCCTCACCGGGGAGCTGCTTTTT. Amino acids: CASLPPGQGLTGELLF.

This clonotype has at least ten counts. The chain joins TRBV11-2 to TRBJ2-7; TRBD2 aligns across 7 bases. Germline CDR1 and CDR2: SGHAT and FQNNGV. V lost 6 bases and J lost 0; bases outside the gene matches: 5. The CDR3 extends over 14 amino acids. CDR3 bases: TGTGCCAGCAGGGACGGGGGGAGCTCCTACGAGCAGTACTTC. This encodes CASRDGGSSYEQYF.

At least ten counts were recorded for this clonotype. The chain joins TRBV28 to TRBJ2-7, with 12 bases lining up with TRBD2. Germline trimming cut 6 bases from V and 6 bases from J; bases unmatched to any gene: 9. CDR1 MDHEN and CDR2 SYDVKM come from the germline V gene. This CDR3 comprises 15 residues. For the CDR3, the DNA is TGTGCCAGCAGGAATCGACTAGCGGGAGTATTCGAGCAGTACTTC. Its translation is CASRNRLAGVFEQYF.

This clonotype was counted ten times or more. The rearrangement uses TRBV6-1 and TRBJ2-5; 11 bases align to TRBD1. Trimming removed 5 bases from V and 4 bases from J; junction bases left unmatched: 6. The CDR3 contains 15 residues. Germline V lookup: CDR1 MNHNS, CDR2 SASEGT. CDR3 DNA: TGTGCCAGCAGTCGCCGGACAGGGGGCGTAGAGACCCAGTACTTC. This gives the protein CASSRRTGGVETQYF.

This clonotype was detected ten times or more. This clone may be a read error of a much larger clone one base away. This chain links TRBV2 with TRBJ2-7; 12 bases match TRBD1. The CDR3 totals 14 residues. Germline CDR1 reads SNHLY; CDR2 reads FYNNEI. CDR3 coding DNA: TGTGCCAGCAGCATCGGGACAGGGGGCTACGAGCAGTGCTTC. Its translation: CASSIGTGGYEQCF.

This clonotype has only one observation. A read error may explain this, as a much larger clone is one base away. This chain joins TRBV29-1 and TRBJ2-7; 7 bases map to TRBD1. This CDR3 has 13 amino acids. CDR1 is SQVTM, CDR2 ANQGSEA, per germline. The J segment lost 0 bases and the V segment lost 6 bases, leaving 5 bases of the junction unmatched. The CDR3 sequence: CSVQGSASYEQYF. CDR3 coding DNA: TGCAGCGTACAGGGGTCCGCCTCCTACGAGCAGTACTTC.

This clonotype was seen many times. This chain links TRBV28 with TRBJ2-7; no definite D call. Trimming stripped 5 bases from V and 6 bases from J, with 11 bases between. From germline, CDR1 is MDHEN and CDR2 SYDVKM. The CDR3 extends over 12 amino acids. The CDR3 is CASSIVEREQYF. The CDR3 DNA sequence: TGTGCCAGCAGTATAGTCGAACGCGAGCAGTACTTC.

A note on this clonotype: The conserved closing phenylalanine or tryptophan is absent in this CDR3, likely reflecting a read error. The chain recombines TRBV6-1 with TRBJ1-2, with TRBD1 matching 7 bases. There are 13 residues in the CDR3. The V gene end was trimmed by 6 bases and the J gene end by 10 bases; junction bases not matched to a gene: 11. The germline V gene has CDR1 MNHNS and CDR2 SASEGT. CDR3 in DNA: TGTGCCAGCAGGAGAAGGGACAGTCATGTCTACACCGTC. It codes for CASRRRDSHVYTV.

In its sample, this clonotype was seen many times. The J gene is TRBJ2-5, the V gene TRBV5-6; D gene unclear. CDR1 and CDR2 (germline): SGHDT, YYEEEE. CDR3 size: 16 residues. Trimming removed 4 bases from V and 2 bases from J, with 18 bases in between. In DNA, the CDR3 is TGTGCCAGCAGCCTGGTGGGGTCCGCGGCTCAAGAGACCCAGTACTTC. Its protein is CASSLVGSAAQETQYF.

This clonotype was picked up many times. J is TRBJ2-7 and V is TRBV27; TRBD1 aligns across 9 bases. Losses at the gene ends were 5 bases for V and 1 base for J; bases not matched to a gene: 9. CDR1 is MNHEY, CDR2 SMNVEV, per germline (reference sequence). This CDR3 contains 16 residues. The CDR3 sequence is CASSPGTGTFSYEQYF. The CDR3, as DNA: TGTGCCAGCAGTCCCGGGACAGGGACCTTTTCCTACGAGCAGTACTTC.

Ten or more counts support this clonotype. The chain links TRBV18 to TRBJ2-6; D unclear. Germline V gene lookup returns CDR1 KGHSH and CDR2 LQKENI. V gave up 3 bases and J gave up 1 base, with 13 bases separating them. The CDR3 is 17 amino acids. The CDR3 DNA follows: TGTGCCAGCTCACCTCTAGGCGGCCCTTCTGGGGCCAACGTCCTGACTTTC. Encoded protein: CASSPLGGPSGANVLTF.

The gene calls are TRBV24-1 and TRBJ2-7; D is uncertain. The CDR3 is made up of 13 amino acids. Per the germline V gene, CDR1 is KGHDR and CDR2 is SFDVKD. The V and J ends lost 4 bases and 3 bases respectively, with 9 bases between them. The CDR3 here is CATSEPGDYEQYF. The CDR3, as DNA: TGTGCCACCAGTGAACCCGGTGACTACGAGCAGTACTTC.

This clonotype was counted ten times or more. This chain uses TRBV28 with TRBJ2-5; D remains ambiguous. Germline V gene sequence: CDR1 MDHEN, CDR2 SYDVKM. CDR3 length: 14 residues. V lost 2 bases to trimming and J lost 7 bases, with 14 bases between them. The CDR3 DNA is TGTGCCAGCAGTTTAGCAGGTTCAAGAGCGACCCAGTACTTC. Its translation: CASSLAGSRATQYF. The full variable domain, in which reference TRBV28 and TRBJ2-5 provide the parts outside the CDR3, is DVKVTQSSRYLVKRTGEKVFLECVQDMDHENMFWYRQDPGLGLRLIYFSYDVKMKEKGDIPEGYSVSREKKERFSLILESASTNQTSMYLCASSLAGSRATQYFGPGTRLLVL.

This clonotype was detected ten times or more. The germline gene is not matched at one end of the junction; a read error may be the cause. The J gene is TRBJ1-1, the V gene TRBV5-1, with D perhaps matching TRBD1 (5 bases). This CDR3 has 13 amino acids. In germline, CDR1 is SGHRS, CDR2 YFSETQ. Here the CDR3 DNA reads TGCGCCAGCAGTTTGGGGCATGACACTGAAGCTTTCTTT. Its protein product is CASSLGHDTEAFF.